These 27 T cell receptor beta chains originate from one sample sequenced in a study of T cells in Graves' hyperthyroidism and ophthalmopathy. Amplification of TCR beta CDR3 regions was performed using RNA transcripts as template. Using the HTBI primer set, a first-round RT-PCR was run on the TCR CDR3. TCRdb independently ran MiXCR on the multiplex PCR reads; one entry per CDR3 protein. The sample includes roughly 100,000 distinct CDR3 sequences, roughly 50% of them seen just once. The sample consisted of blood. These receptors were taken from a man aged 35-49 years with Graves' hyperthyroidism.

The rearrangement links TRBV6-5 to TRBJ1-4; D might be TRBD1 (5 bases). This CDR3 is 16 amino acids long. Trimming stripped 0 bases from V and 3 bases from J, with 11 bases between. The germline gives CDR1 MNHEY, CDR2 SVGAGI. This CDR3 reads CASSYSPGPPNEKLFF. In DNA form, the CDR3 reads TGTGCCAGCAGTTACTCTCCGGGACCGCCTAATGAAAAACTGTTTTTT.

Only a few counts were recorded for this clonotype. Here the CDR3 omits its conserved ending phenylalanine or tryptophan, so a read error is the likely source. Because the CDR3's place on the DNA is in doubt, the DNA is left out and the CDR3 is given as listed by TCRdb. The gene calls are TRBV7-8 and TRBJ2-6. Per germline, CDR1 SGHVS and CDR2 FQNEAQ. The CDR3 sequence runs 9 residues, both termini included. CDR3 amino acids: CASSLTQTS.

In its sample, this clonotype was seen many times. The chain uses TRBV2 and TRBJ2-1; TRBD2 aligns across 7 bases. This CDR3 is 15 amino acids long. CDR1 and CDR2 from the germline V gene are SNHLY and FYNNEI. Trimming at V came to 4 bases and at J to 7 bases, leaving 10 bases not matched to a gene. Written as DNA, the CDR3 is TGTGCCAGCAGTGGGCCGGGACTATCATCGAATGAGCAGTTCTTC. Translated, it gives CASSGPGLSSNEQFF.

The sample holds many counts of this clonotype. The chain employs TRBV9 and TRBJ2-3, with unresolved D. Germline CDR1 is SGDLS and CDR2 is YYNGEE. Deletions cut 3 bases from V and 3 bases from J, with 8 bases between. CDR3 length: 13 residues. CDR3 DNA: TGTGCCAGCAGCGCCCGTCTGACAGATACGCAGTATTTT. It encodes CASSARLTDTQYF.

The chain couples TRBV7-2 to TRBJ1-4; 8 positions match TRBD1. CDR3 length equals 14 residues. Trimming cost V 5 bases and J 3 bases; bases outside gene matches: 2. Germline values: CDR1 SGHTA, CDR2 FQGNSA. CDR3 nucleotides: TGTGCCAGCAGCCGGGACAGGCCTAATGAAAAACTGTTTTTT. Translation: CASSRDRPNEKLFF. Based on the CDR3 plus reference TRBV7-2 and TRBJ1-4, the full variable domain is GAGVSQSPSNKVTEKGKDVELRCDPISGHTALYWYRQSLGQGLEFLIYFQGNSAPDKSGLPSDRFSAERTGGSVSTLTIQRTQQEDSAVYLCASSRDRPNEKLFFGSGTQLSVL.

This clonotype was found many times. The chain employs TRBV7-6 and TRBJ2-1; 9 nucleotides agree with TRBD2. The CDR3 covers 18 residues. Trimming at V came to 5 bases and at J to 0 bases, leaving 11 bases not matched to a gene. The V gene's germline CDR1 is SGHVS and CDR2 FNYEAQ. The CDR3: CASSKTPGGRASYNEQFF. CDR3 coding DNA: TGTGCCAGCAGCAAAACCCCTGGCGGGAGGGCCTCCTACAATGAGCAGTTCTTC.

This clonotype was observed at least ten times. This rearrangement joins TRBV11-3 to TRBJ2-5; TRBD2 agrees at 8 bases. The CDR3 consists of 14 residues. Germline V gene data show CDR1 as SGHNT and CDR2 as YENEEA. With 3 bases clipped from V and 5 bases from J, the junction kept 5 bases outside the gene matches. CDR3 in amino acids: CASSLIAGWETQYF. The CDR3 coding sequence is TGTGCCAGCAGCTTGATAGCGGGATGGGAGACCCAGTACTTC.

This clonotype was seen ten or more times. The chain combines TRBV6-1 with TRBJ2-7; D is unclear. This CDR3 comprises 11 residues. Germline lookup yields CDR1 MNHNS and CDR2 SASEGT. Trimming shortened V by 9 bases and J by 3 bases, and 9 bases separated the two germline ends. The CDR3 protein is CASLSLYEQYF. The CDR3 nucleotides read TGTGCCAGTTTATCCCTCTACGAGCAGTACTTC.

Written as DNA, the CDR3 is TGTGCCGAGAAGGGGGAAATGCACGAGCAGTACTTC. Its protein product is CAEKGEMHEQYF. V and J are TRBV27 and TRBJ2-7; a possible D gene is TRBD1 (6 bases). This CDR3 spans 12 amino acids. Trimming shortened V by 11 bases and J by 5 bases, and 16 bases separated the two germline ends. Germline CDR1 MNHEY, CDR2 SMNVEV (reference sequence).

This clonotype appeared a few times. The chain recombines TRBV28 with TRBJ2-5; 14 nucleotides match TRBD2. The ends lost 5 bases at V and 5 bases at J; junction bases unmatched: 7. The CDR3 contains 16 residues. Germline CDR1 reads MDHEN; CDR2 reads SYDVKM. In DNA form, the CDR3 reads TGTGCCAGCAGTCTCGGACTAGCGGGAGGCCGGGAGACCCAGTACTTC. It codes for CASSLGLAGGRETQYF. Together with reference TRBV28 and TRBJ2-5, the CDR3 gives the full variable domain: DVKVTQSSRYLVKRTGEKVFLECVQDMDHENMFWYRQDPGLGLRLIYFSYDVKMKEKGDIPEGYSVSREKKERFSLILESASTNQTSMYLCASSLGLAGGRETQYFGPGTRLLVL.

The chain joins TRBV5-1 to TRBJ2-3, with D possibly being TRBD2 (6 bases). V lost 4 bases to trimming and J lost 0 bases, with 9 bases between them. From germline, CDR1 is SGHRS and CDR2 YFSETQ. There are 14 residues in the CDR3. The CDR3 is CASSRDSSTDTQYF. CDR3 coding DNA: TGCGCCAGCAGCCGGGACTCCAGCACAGATACGCAGTATTTT.

This clonotype was recorded at least ten times. The chain carries TRBV2 and TRBJ2-5; 8 nucleotides match TRBD2. CDR1 is SNHLY, CDR2 FYNNEI, per germline. The CDR3 runs to 14 residues. V lost 8 bases to trimming and J lost 2 bases; unmatched junction nucleotides: 7. Written as DNA, the CDR3 is TGTGCCAGCGAGGGACTAGAGGGGCAAGAGACCCAGTACTTC. It codes for CASEGLEGQETQYF.

Many counts were recorded for this clonotype. This chain connects TRBV5-4 to TRBJ2-2; the D gene is possibly TRBD2 (5 bases). V was clipped by 3 bases and J by 5 bases, with 14 bases between them. The length of the CDR3 is 15 residues. The germline gives CDR1 SGHNT, CDR2 YYREEE (reference sequence). CDR3 residues: CASSSLGRRTGELFF. The CDR3 bases are TGTGCCAGCAGCTCCCTCGGTCGGAGGACCGGGGAGCTGTTTTTT.

The genes are TRBV7-9 and TRBJ2-3; TRBD2 matches 7 bases. Trimming cost V 3 bases and J 11 bases; bases outside gene matches: 11. The CDR3 is 14 residues long. Looked up from germline, CDR1 is SEHNR and CDR2 is FQNEAQ (reference sequence). CDR3 nucleotides: TGTGCCAGCAGCTTTCCGCGGGGGTACAATGAGCAGTATTTT. Its protein is CASSFPRGYNEQYF.

This clonotype was recorded at least ten times. The chain joins TRBV19 to TRBJ1-5; TRBD1 matches 9 bases. V trimming: 1 base; J trimming: 9 bases; junction bases outside the gene matches: 4. CDR3 length: 14 amino acids. Germline values: CDR1 LNHDA, CDR2 SQIVND (reference sequence). CDR3 sequence (DNA): TGTGCCAGTAGTATAGGGGGACAGGGCTTGCCCCAGCATTTT. Its translation is CASSIGGQGLPQHF. Together with reference TRBV19 and TRBJ1-5, the CDR3 gives the full variable domain: DGGITQSPKYLFRKEGQNVTLSCEQNLNHDAMYWYRQDPGQGLRLIYYSQIVNDFQKGDIAEGYSVSREKKESFPLTVTSAQKNPTAFYLCASSIGGQGLPQHFGDGTRLSIL.

The chain employs TRBV5-4 and TRBJ2-3, with D hard to call. CDR1 SGHNT and CDR2 YYREEE come from the germline V gene (reference sequence). V was trimmed by 4 bases and J by 5 bases, leaving 11 bases between them. There are 13 residues in the CDR3. CDR3 region: CASSGNWGDTQYF. In DNA, the CDR3 is TGTGCCAGCAGCGGAAATTGGGGAGATACGCAGTATTTT. Variable domain in full (rest from reference TRBV5-4 and TRBJ2-3): ETGVTQSPTHLIKTRGQQVTLRCSSQSGHNTVSWYQQALGQGPQFIFQYYREEENGRGNFPPRFSGLQFPNYSSELNVNALELDDSALYLCASSGNWGDTQYFGPGTRLTVL.

V and J are TRBV7-9 and TRBJ2-3; the D is unclear. CDR1 and CDR2 from the germline V gene are SEHNR and FQNEAQ (reference sequence). V was clipped by 10 bases and J by 5 bases, with 7 bases between them. This CDR3 comprises 10 residues. The CDR3 coding sequence is TGTGCCACATCGATAGATACGCAGTATTTT. The encoded protein is CATSIDTQYF. Supplemented by reference TRBV7-9 and TRBJ2-3, the full variable domain reads DTGVSQNPRHKITKRGQNVTFRCDPISEHNRLYWYRQTLGQGPEFLTYFQNEAQLEKSRLLSDRFSAERPKGSFSTLEIQRTEQGDSAMYLCATSIDTQYFGPGTRLTVL.

This clonotype was detected a few times. One base away lies a much larger clone, so this may be a sequencing read error. CDR3 amino acids: CASTPVQGRYEQCF. The DNA for the CDR3 is TGTGCCAGCACCCCTGTTCAGGGTCGGTACGAGCAGTGCTTC. The gene calls are TRBV6-1 and TRBJ2-7, with D possibly matching TRBD1 (5 bases). This CDR3 has 14 residues. Germline CDR1 MNHNS, CDR2 SASEGT.

CDR3 DNA sequence: TGTGCCAGCAGTTTCTACAGGGAATCGTACGAGCAGTACTTC. Translated, it gives CASSFYRESYEQYF. V gene TRBV27 combines with J gene TRBJ2-7; D possibly corresponds to TRBD1 (6 bases). The CDR3 length is 14 residues. V was cut by 3 bases and J by 4 bases, with 13 bases left in between. CDR1 is MNHEY and CDR2 is SMNVEV in the germline V gene (reference sequence).

This clonotype was observed at least ten times. The chain links TRBV20-1 to TRBJ2-1, with 8 bases matching TRBD1. Germline V gene data show CDR1 as DFQATT and CDR2 as SNEGSKA (reference sequence). This CDR3 is built from 12 residues. V dropped 3 bases and J dropped 6; count of bases not matched to a gene: 1. The CDR3 region has the DNA TGCAGTGCTAGGGACAGGGTCAATGAGCAGTTCTTC. It translates to CSARDRVNEQFF.

The J gene is TRBJ1-1, the V gene TRBV20-1; 8 nucleotides align to TRBD1. CDR1 and CDR2 (germline): DFQATT, SNEGSKA (reference sequence). Trimming cost V 0 bases and J 1 base; bases outside gene matches: 7. This CDR3 is 16 amino acids long. The CDR3 spells CSARDARGQENTEAFF. CDR3 DNA: TGCAGTGCTAGAGATGCCAGGGGGCAGGAGAACACTGAAGCTTTCTTT.

A remark on this clonotype: One end of the junction fails to match germline, which may point to a read error. The V gene is TRBV5-1, the J gene TRBJ1-1, with 9 bases fitting TRBD1. CDR1 and CDR2 (germline): SGHRS, YFSETQ. The CDR3 covers 15 residues. CDR3 DNA sequence: TGCGCCAGCGGCTTTACAGGGGGCGCGGGGACTGAAGCTTTCTTT. Encoded protein: CASGFTGGAGTEAFF.

This clonotype was recorded once. Lacking the conserved final phenylalanine or tryptophan, this CDR3 likely reflects a read error. The chain combines TRBV10-3 with TRBJ2-7, with TRBD1 identical over 7 bases. From germline, CDR1 is ENHRY and CDR2 SYGVKD. V was clipped by 4 bases and J by 0 bases; unmatched bases: 3. This CDR3 region has 14 residues. Here the CDR3 reads CAISGYRGSYEQYS. For the CDR3, the DNA is TGTGCCATCAGTGGGTACAGGGGCTCCTACGAGCAGTACTCC.

The rearrangement uses TRBV3-1 and TRBJ2-7, with 8 bases lining up with TRBD2. Germline CDR1 and CDR2: LGHDT and YNNKEL (reference sequence). With 1 base clipped from V and 4 bases from J, the junction kept 9 bases outside the gene matches. The CDR3 extends over 16 amino acids. For the CDR3, the DNA is TGTGCCAGCAGCCAAGTCCCCGCAGCGGGAGTTTACGAGCAGTACTTC. Amino acid sequence: CASSQVPAAGVYEQYF.

This clonotype appeared once. This chain uses TRBV29-1 with TRBJ2-7; perhaps TRBD2 as D (5 bases). Germline lookup yields CDR1 SQVTM and CDR2 ANQGSEA. Trimming took 1 base from V and 12 from J, leaving 7 bases between them. The CDR3 is 9 residues long. CDR3 DNA: TGCAGCGTTGAAGTTGAGGGGTACTTC. Translating gives CSVEVEGYF.

The genes are TRBV2 and TRBJ2-6, with 7 bases that match TRBD1. Unmatched junction bases numbered 8, after V lost 8 bases and J lost 4 bases. The CDR3 has 15 amino acids. Germline V gene sequence: CDR1 SNHLY, CDR2 FYNNEI. The CDR3 loop reads CASSYQGVGANVLTF. The CDR3 bases are TGTGCCAGCTCATATCAGGGGGTCGGGGCCAACGTCCTGACTTTC.

This chain links TRBV20-1 with TRBJ1-1, with 7 bases aligning to TRBD1. The CDR3 is made up of 13 amino acids. The V and J ends lost 6 bases and 4 bases, in that order; junction bases with no gene match: 8. Germline V gene sequence: CDR1 DFQATT, CDR2 SNEGSKA (reference sequence). Here the CDR3 DNA reads TGCAGTGCCTCCGGGACAGTCAGCACTGAAGCTTTCTTT. Translation gives CSASGTVSTEAFF.